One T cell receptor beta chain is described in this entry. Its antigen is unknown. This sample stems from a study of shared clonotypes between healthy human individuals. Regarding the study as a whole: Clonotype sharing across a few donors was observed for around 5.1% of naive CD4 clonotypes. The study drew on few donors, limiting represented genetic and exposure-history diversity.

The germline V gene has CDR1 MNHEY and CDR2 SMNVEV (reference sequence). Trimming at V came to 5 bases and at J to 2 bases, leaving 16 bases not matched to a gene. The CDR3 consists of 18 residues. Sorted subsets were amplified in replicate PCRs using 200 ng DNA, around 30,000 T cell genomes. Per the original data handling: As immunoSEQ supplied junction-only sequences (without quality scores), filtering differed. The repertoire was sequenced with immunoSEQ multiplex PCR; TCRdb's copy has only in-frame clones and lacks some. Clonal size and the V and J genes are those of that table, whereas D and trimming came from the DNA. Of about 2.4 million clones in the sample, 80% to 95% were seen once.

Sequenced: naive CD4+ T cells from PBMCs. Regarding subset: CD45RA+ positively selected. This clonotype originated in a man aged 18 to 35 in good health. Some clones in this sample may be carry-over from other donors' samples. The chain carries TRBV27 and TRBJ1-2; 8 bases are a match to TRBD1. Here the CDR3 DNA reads TGTGCCAGCAGTAGTAATGGCATGACAGGGGCGAGAAACTATGGCTACACCTTC. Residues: CASSSNGMTGARNYGYTF.